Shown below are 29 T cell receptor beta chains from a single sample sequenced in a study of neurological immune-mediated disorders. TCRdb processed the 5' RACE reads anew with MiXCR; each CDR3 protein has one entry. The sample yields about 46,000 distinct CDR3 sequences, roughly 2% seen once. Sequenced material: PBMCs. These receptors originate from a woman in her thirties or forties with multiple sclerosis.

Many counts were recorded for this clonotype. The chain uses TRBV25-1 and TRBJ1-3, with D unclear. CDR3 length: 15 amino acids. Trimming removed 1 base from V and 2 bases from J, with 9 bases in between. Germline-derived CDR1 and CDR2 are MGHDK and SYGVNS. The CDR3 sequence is CASSEFRAAGNTIYF. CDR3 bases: TGTGCCAGCAGTGAATTCCGAGCGGCTGGAAACACCATATATTTT. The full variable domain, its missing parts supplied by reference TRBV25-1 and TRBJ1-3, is EADIYQTPRYLVIGTGKKITLECSQTMGHDKMYWYQQDPGMELHLIHYSYGVNSTEKGDLSSESTVSRIRTEHFPLTLESARPSHTSQYLCASSEFRAAGNTIYFGEGSWLTVV.

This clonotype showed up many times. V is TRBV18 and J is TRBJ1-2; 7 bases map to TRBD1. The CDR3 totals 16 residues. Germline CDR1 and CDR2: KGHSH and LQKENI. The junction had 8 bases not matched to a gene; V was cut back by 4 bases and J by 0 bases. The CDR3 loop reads CASSRKGADPNYGYTF. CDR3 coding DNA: TGTGCCAGCTCACGGAAGGGGGCTGATCCTAACTATGGCTACACCTTC. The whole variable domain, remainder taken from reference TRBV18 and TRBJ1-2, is NAGVMQNPRHLVRRRGQEARLRCSPMKGHSHVYWYRQLPEEGLKFMVYLQKENIIDESGMPKERFSAEFPKEGPSILRIQQVVRGDSAAYFCASSRKGADPNYGYTFGSGTRLTVV.

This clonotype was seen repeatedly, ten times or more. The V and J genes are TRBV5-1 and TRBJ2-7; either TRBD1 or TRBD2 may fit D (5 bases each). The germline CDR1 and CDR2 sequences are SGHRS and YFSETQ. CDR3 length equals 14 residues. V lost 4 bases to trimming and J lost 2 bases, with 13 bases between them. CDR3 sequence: CASSPGRTAYEQYF. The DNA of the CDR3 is TGCGCCAGCAGCCCGGGACGGACCGCCTACGAGCAGTACTTC.

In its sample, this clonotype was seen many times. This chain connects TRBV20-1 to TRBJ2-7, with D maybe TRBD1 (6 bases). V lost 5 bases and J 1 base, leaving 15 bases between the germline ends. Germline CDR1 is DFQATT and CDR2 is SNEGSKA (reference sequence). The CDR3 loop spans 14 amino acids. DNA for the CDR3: TGCAGTGCTCAAAAGGACAGCGGATCCTACGAGCAGTACTTC. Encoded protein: CSAQKDSGSYEQYF.

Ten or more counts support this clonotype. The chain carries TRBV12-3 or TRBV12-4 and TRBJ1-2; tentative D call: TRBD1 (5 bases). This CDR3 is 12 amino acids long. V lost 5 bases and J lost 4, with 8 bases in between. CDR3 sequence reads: CASSKGTYGYTF. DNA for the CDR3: TGTGCCAGCAGTAAGGGGACCTATGGCTACACCTTC.

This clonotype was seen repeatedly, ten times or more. DNA for the CDR3: TGTGCCAGCAGTGATTACACAGGGGATAATGAAAAACTGTTTTTT. It yields the protein CASSDYTGDNEKLFF. The chain couples TRBV25-1 to TRBJ1-4, with 7 bases aligning to TRBD1. The CDR3 has 15 amino acids. CDR1 MGHDK and CDR2 SYGVNS come from the germline V gene. J was trimmed by 4 bases and V by 3 bases; bases with no gene match: 5.

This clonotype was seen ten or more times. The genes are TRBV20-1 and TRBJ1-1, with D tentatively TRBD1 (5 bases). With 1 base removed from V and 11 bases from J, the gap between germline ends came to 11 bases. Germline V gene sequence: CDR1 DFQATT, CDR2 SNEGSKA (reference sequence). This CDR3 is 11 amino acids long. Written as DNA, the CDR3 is TGCAGTGCTAGAGGGGGACCGGCGGCTTTCTTT. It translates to CSARGGPAAFF.

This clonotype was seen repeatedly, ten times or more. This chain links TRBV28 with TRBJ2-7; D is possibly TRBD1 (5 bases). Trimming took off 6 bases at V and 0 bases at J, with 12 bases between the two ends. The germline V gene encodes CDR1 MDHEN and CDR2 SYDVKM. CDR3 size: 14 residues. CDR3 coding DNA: TGTGCCAGCAGCCCAGGGTACCCCTCCTACGAGCAGTACTTC. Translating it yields CASSPGYPSYEQYF.

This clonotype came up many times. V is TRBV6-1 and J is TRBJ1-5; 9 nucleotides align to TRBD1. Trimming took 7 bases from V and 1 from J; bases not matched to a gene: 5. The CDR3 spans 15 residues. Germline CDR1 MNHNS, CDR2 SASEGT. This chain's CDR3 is CASIRDRESNQPQHF. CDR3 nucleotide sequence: TGTGCCAGCATCCGGGACAGGGAAAGCAATCAGCCCCAGCATTTT.

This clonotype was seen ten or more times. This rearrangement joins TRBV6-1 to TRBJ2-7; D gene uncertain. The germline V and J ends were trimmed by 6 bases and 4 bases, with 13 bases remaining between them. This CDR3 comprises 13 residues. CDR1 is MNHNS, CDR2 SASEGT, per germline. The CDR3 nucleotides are TGTGCCAGCAGGATGCGGACGATGTACGAGCAGTACTTC. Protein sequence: CASRMRTMYEQYF.

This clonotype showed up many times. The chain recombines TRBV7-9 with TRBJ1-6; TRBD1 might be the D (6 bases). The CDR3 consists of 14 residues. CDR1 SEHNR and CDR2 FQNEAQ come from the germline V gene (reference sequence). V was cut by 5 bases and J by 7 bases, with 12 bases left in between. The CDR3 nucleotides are TGTGCCAGCAGCCCACAGGGTAGAAATTCACCCCTCCACTTT. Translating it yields CASSPQGRNSPLHF.

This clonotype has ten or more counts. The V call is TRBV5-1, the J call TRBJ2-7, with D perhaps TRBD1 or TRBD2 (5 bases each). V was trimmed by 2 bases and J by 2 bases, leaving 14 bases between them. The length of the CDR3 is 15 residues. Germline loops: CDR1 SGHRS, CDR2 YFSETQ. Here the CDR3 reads CASSFPGTATYEQYF. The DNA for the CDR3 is TGCGCCAGCAGCTTTCCAGGGACCGCCACCTACGAGCAGTACTTC. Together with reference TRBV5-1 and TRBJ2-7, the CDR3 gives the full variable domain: KAGVTQTPRYLIKTRGQQVTLSCSPISGHRSVSWYQQTPGQGLQFLFEYFSETQRNKGNFPGRFSGRQFSNSRSEMNVSTLELGDSALYLCASSFPGTATYEQYFGPGTRLTVT.

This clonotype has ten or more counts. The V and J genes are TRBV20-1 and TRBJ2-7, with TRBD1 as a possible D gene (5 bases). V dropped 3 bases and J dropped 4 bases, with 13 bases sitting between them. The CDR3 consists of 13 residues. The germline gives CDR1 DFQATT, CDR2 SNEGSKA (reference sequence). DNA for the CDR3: TGCAGTGCTAGCGGCTGGGGCCGGTACGAGCAGTACTTC. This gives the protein CSASGWGRYEQYF.

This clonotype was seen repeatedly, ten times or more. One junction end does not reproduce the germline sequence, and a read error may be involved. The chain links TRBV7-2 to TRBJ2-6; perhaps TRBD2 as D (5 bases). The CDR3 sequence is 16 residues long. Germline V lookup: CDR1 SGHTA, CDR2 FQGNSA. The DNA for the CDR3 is TGTGCCAGCAGCCTAGCACGGCTTTCTGGGGCCAACGTCCTGACTTTC. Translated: CASSLARLSGANVLTF.

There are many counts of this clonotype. The CDR3 sequence: CASSWGLARHLTGELFF. CDR3 DNA: TGCGCCAGCAGCTGGGGACTAGCGAGGCACCTCACCGGGGAGCTGTTTTTT. The V gene is TRBV4-1, the J gene TRBJ2-2, with 10 bases that match TRBD2. Germline V gene sequence: CDR1 MGHRA, CDR2 YSYEKL. The CDR3 is made up of 17 amino acids. J was trimmed by 4 bases and V by 5 bases; bases with no gene match: 10.

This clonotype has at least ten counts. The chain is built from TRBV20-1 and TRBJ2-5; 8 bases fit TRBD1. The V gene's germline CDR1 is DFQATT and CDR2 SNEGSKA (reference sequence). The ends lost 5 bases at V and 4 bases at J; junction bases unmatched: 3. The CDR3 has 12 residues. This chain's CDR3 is CSAFTGGETQYF. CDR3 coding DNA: TGCAGTGCTTTCACAGGGGGAGAGACCCAGTACTTC.

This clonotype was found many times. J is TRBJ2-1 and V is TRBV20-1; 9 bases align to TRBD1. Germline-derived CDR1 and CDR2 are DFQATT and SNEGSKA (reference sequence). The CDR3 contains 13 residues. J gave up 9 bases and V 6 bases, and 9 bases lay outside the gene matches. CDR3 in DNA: TGCAGTGCGCCCGGGACAGGGATTGTTGAGCAGTTCTTC. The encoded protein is CSAPGTGIVEQFF.

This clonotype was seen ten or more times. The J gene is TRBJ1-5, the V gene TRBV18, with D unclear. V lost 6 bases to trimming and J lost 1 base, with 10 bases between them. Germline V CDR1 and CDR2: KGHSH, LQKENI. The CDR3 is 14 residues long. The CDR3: CASSQDWSNQPQHF. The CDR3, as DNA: TGTGCCAGCTCCCAAGATTGGAGCAATCAGCCCCAGCATTTT.

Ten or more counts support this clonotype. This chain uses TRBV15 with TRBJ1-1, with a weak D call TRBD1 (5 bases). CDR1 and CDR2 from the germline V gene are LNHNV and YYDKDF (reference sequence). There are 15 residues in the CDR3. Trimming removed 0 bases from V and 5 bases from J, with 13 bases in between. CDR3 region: CATSRDGGLGTEAFF. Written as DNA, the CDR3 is TGTGCCACCAGCAGAGATGGGGGGTTGGGGACTGAAGCTTTCTTT.

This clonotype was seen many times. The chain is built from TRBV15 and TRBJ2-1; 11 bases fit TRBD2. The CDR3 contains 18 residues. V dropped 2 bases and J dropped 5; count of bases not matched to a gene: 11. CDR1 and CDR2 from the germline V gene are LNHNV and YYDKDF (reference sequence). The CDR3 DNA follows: TGTGCCACCAGCAGACCCCCCCTGGTACTAGCGGGGGACAATGAGCAGTTCTTC. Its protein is CATSRPPLVLAGDNEQFF.

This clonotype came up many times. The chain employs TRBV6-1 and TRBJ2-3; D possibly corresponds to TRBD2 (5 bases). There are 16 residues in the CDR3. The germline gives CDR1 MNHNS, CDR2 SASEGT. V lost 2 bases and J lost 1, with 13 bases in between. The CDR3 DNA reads TGTGCCAGCAGTGAATACGAGGGCGCGGGCACAGATACGCAGTATTTT. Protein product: CASSEYEGAGTDTQYF.

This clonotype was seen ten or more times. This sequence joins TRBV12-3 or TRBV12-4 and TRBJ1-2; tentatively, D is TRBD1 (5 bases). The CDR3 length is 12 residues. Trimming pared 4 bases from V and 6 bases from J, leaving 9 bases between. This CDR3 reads CASSSGYDGYTF. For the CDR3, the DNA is TGTGCCAGCAGTTCAGGGTATGATGGCTACACCTTC.

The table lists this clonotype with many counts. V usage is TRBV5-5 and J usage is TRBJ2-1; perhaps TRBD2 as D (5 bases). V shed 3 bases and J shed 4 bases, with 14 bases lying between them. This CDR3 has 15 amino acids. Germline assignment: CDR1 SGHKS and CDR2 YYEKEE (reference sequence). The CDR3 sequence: CASSSQMPGYNEQFF. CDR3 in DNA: TGTGCCAGCAGCTCACAGATGCCGGGGTACAATGAGCAGTTCTTC. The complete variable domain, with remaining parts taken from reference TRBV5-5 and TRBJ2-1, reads DAGVTQSPTHLIKTRGQQVTLRCSPISGHKSVSWYQQVLGQGPQFIFQYYEKEERGRGNFPDRFSARQFPNYSSELNVNALLLGDSALYLCASSSQMPGYNEQFFGPGTRLTVL.

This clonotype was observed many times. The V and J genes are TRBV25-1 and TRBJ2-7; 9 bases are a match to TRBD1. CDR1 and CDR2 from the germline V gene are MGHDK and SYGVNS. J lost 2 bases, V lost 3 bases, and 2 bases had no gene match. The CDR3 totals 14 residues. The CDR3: CASSDRTGAYEQYF. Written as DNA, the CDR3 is TGTGCCAGCAGTGACCGGACAGGGGCCTACGAGCAGTACTTC.

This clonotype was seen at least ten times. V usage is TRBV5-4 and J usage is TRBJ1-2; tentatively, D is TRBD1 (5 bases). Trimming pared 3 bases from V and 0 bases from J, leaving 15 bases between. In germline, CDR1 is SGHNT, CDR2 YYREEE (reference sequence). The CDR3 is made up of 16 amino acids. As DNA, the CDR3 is TGTGCCAGCAGCTCACCGACGGGGGGTGCTAACTATGGCTACACCTTC. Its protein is CASSSPTGGANYGYTF.

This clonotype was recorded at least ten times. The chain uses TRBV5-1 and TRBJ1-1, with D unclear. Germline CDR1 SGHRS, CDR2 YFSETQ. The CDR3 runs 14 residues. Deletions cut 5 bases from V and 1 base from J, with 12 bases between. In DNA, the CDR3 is TGCGCCAGCAGGGATGGACTCACGAACACTGAAGCTTTCTTT. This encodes CASRDGLTNTEAFF.

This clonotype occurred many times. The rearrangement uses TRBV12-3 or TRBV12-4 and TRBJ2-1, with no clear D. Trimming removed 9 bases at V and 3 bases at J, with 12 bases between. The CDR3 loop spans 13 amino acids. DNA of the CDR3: TGTGCCAGTTCGGTCTCCGACTACAATGAGCAGTTCTTC. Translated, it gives CASSVSDYNEQFF.

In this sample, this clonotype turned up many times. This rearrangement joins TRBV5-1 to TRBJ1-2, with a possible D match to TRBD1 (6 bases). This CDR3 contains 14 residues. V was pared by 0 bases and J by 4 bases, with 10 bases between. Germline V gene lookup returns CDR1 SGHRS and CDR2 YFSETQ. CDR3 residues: CASSLEDSGYGYTF. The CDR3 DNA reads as TGCGCCAGCAGCTTGGAGGACAGCGGCTATGGCTACACCTTC.

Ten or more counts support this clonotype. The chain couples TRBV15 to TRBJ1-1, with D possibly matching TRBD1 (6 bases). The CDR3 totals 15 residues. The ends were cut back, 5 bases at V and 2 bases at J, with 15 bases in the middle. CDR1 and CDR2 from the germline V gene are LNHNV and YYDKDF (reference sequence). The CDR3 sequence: CATSRAGQLNTEAFF. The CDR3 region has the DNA TGTGCCACCAGCCGGGCCGGACAGCTAAACACTGAAGCTTTCTTT.